A single sample is the source of the 3 T cell receptor beta chains below, sequenced in a study of T cells in Graves' hyperthyroidism and ophthalmopathy. TCR beta CDR3 regions were amplified from RNA. HTBI primers were used for first-round RT-PCR of the TCR CDR3. From the multiplex PCR reads, TCRdb called clonotypes with MiXCR, one entry per CDR3 protein. The top ten hold around 9.6% of the sample, which has roughly 700,000 distinct CDR3 sequences, around 15% seen once. Material for sequencing was blood. These receptor sequences come from a woman in her late teens or twenties with Graves' hyperthyroidism.

This clonotype was detected a few times. V gene TRBV19 combines with J gene TRBJ2-7; 10 nucleotides match TRBD1. The junction had 15 bases not matched to a gene; V was cut back by 4 bases and J by 3 bases. The length of the CDR3 is 18 residues. Germline V gives CDR1 LNHDA, CDR2 SQIVND (reference sequence). This CDR3 is CASSRTGGRTNRGYEQYF. For the CDR3, the DNA is TGTGCCAGTAGTAGGACAGGGGGACGAACGAACAGAGGCTACGAGCAGTACTTC.

This clonotype was picked up many times. This CDR3 reads CASSLAGTGGNEQFF. The CDR3 DNA reads as TGTGCCAGCAGCTTAGCCGGGACAGGGGGCAATGAGCAGTTCTTC. The chain recombines TRBV7-2 with TRBJ2-1; TRBD1 matches at 11 bases. This CDR3 region has 15 residues. Germline CDR1 reads SGHTA; CDR2 reads FQGNSA. J gave up 6 bases and V 0 bases, and 1 base lay outside the gene matches.

In this sample, this clonotype turned up many times. The chain is built from TRBV7-8 and TRBJ2-7, with 7 bases lining up with TRBD1. Germline V gene lookup returns CDR1 SGHVS and CDR2 FQNEAQ. V shed 0 bases, J shed 1 base, and the junction held 6 bases outside the gene matches. This CDR3 is 16 amino acids long. The CDR3 nucleotides read TGTGCCAGCAGCTTAGCCCGGGACAGTCGGTCCTACGAGCAGTACTTC. This codes for CASSLARDSRSYEQYF. The entire variable domain, with the rest obtained from reference TRBV7-8 and TRBJ2-7, is as follows: GAGVSQSPRYKVAKRGQDVALRCDPISGHVSLFWYQQALGQGPEFLTYFQNEAQLDKSGLPSDRFFAERPEGSVSTLKIQRTQQEDSAVYLCASSLARDSRSYEQYFGPGTRLTVT.